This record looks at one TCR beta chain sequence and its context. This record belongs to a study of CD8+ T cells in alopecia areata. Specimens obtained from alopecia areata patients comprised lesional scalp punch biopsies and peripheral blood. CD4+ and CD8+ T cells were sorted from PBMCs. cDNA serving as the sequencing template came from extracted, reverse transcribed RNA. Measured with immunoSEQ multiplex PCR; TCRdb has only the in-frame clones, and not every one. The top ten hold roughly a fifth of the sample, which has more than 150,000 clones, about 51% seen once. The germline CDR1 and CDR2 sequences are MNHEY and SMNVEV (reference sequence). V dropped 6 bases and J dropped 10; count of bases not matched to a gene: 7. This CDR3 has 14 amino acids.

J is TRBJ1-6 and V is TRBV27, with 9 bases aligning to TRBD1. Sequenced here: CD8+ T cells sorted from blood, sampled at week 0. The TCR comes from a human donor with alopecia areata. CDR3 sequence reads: CASREQGANSPLHF. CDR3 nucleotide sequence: TGTGCCAGCAGAGAACAGGGGGCTAACTCACCCCTCCACTTT.